This TCR beta chain was sequenced for a study of T-cell reconstitution after alpha-beta-depleted transplantation in children. Study-level results: Several hundred expanded graft clones reportedly supplied alpha-beta T cells about two months after transplant. By one year post-transplant, T-cell counts and diversity largely arose from T cells that were newly produced.

This clonotype was observed a few times. Its antigen is as yet unknown. CDR1 MNHEY and CDR2 SVGAGI come from the germline V gene. V was shortened by 0 bases and J by 2 bases, with 12 bases between the two germline ends. The CDR3 consists of 16 residues. Researchers prepared the TCRbeta library using unique molecular identifiers, the study reports. TCRdb reprocessed the PCR reads with MiXCR, giving one entry per CDR3 protein. This sample yields fewer than 750,000 distinct CDR3 sequences, of which 25% to 30% are seen a single time; approximately 33% belongs to the top ten. The specimen comprised PBMCs, sampled before TCRalphabeta/CD19-depleted stem cell transplant. The sequence was collected from a boy younger than two with Wiskott-Aldrich syndrome, due to receive a stem cell transplant. The rearrangement links TRBV6-5 to TRBJ2-3, with D uncertain. Here the CDR3 DNA reads TGTGCCAGCAGTTACTCGTTCAGTGGGGACACAGATACGCAGTATTTT. As protein: CASSYSFSGDTDTQYF.